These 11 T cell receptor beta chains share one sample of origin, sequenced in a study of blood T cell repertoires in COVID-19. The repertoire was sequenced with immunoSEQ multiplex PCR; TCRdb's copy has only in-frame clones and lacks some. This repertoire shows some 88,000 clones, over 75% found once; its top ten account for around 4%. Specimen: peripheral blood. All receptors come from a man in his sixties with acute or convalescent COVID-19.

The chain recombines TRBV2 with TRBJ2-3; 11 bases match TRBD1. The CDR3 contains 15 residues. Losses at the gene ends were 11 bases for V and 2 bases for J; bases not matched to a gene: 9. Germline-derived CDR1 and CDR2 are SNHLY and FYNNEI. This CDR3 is CAGGTGGSITDTQYF. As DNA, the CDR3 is TGTGCCGGCGGGACAGGGGGATCAATCACAGATACGCAGTATTTT.

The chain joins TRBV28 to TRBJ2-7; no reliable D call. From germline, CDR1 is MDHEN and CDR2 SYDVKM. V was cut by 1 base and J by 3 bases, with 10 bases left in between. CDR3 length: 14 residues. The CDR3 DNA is TGTGCCAGCAGTTTATCGGTGAAGCGCTACGAGCAGTACTTC. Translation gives CASSLSVKRYEQYF.

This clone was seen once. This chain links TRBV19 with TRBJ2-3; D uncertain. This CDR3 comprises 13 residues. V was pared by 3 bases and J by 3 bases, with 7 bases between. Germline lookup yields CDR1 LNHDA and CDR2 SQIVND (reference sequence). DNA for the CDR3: TGTGCCAGTAGTATCCGAGTGACAGATACGCAGTATTTT. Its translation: CASSIRVTDTQYF.

The CDR3 DNA is TGTGCCAGCCGCCAAACCGGGACACAATACGAGCAGTACTTC. Translation gives CASRQTGTQYEQYF. This chain links TRBV28 with TRBJ2-7; D possibly corresponds to TRBD1 (6 bases). The CDR3 length is 14 residues. The germline V and J ends were trimmed by 8 bases and 4 bases, with 18 bases remaining between them. Germline V gives CDR1 MDHEN, CDR2 SYDVKM.

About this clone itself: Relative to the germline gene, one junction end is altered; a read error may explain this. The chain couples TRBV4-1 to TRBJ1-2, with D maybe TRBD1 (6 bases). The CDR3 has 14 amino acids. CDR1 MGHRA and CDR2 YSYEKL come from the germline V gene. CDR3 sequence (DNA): TGCGCCAGCAGCAAAGAGGACAGAGCCTTCGGCTACACCTTC. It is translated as CASSKEDRAFGYTF.

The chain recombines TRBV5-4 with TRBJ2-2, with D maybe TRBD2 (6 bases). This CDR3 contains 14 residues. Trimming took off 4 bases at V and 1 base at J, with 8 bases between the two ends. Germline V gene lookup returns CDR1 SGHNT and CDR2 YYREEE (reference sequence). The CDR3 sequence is CASSPGGNTGELFF. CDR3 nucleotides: TGTGCCAGCAGCCCCGGGGGGAACACCGGGGAGCTGTTTTTT.

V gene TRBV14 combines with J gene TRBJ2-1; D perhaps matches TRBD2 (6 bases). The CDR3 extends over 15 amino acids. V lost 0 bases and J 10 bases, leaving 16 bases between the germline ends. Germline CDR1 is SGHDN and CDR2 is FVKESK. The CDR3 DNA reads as TGTGCCAGCAGCCAAGAGGCGCGGGGACGAATGGAGCAGTTCTTC. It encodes CASSQEARGRMEQFF.

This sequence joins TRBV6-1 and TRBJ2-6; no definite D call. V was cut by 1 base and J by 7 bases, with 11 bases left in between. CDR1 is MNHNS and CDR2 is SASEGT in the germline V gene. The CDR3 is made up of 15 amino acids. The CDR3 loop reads CASSEVHYDANVLTF. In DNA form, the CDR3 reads TGTGCCAGCAGTGAAGTACACTATGACGCCAACGTCCTGACTTTC.

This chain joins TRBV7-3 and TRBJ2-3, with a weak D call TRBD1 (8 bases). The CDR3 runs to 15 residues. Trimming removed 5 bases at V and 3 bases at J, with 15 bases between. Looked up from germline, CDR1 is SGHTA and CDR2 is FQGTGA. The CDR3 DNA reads TGTGCCAGCAGCCACAGGGGGGGCCCAACAGATACGCAGTATTTT. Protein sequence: CASSHRGGPTDTQYF.

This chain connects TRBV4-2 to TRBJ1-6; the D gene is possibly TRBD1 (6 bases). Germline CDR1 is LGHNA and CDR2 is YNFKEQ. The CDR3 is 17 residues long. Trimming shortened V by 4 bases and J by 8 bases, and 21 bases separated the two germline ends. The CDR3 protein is CASSREQGPGSYSPLHF. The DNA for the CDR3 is TGTGCCAGCAGCCGAGAACAGGGCCCGGGATCTTATTCACCCCTCCACTTT.

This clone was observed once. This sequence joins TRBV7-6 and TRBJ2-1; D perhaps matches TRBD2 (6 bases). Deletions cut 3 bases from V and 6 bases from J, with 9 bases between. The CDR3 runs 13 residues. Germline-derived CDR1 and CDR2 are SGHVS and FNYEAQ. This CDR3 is CASSFGSGNEQFF. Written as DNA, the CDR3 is TGTGCCAGCAGCTTTGGTAGCGGCAATGAGCAGTTCTTC.